A selection of T cell receptor beta chains follows, all from one sample in a study of radiotherapy plus CTLA-4 blockade in lung cancer. Some clones are missing from TCRdb's copy, which holds only in-frame ones; the method was immunoSEQ multiplex PCR. The data contain 80,000 or so clones, more than 60% of them singletons. The source material was peripheral blood, sampled from a patient treated with radiotherapy plus ipilimumab. These receptors all come from a human donor with non-small cell lung cancer who had a partial response to radiotherapy plus ipilimumab. Some clones in this sample may be carry-over from other donors' samples. CDR3s leave out the opening cysteine and the closing phenylalanine or tryptophan.

TRBV2	TRBJ2-3	ASRAGVAGDTDTQY
TRBV9	TRBJ1-2	ASSEPGREGGYT
TRBV2	TRBJ2-2	ASRGDTSTGELF
TRBV11-2	TRBJ1-6	ASRPGRTDSSPLH
TRBV7-6	TRBJ1-1	ASSPGDGTEAF
TRBV6-5	TRBJ1-6	ASSYYGTRDSPLH
TRBV28	TRBJ2-7	ASRTGGASYEQY
TRBV7-2	TRBJ1-4	ASSLRDRGYEKLF
TRBV28	TRBJ2-5	ASSLGAGTVETQY
TRBV7-2	TRBJ1-3	ASSLQGGFGNTIY
TRBV18	TRBJ2-7	ASSRGNRQGLYEQY
TRBV6-1	TRBJ2-2	ASSAGTGDPGELF
TRBV29-1	TRBJ1-4	SVDAGNEKLF
TRBV5-6	TRBJ1-5	ASSFRGTVNQPQH
TRBV5-1	TRBJ2-1	ASSLTLAGGASYNEQF
TRBV11-2	TRBJ1-1	ASSLEWRVRYTEAF
TRBV19	TRBJ1-1	ASSQDRGKDF
TRBV7-6	TRBJ2-7	ASSPTSGKYYEQY
TRBV6-5	TRBJ2-1	ASSEALGTLQF
TRBV7-2	TRBJ1-1	ASSPGHLNTEAF
TRBV7-8	TRBJ1-5	ASSLERGGNQPQH
TRBV2	TRBJ2-5	ASSERASGEETQY
TRBV19	TRBJ1-5	ASSSNRDTISPQH
TRBV6-1	TRBJ1-5	ASESRWRGNQPQH
TRBV18	TRBJ2-5	ASSPKQGERETQY
TRBV6-6	TRBJ1-1	ASTHEQGDTEAF
TRBV10-3	TRBJ2-1	AISGLAGGNEQF
TRBV6-5	TRBJ1-1	ASSYLRGTEAF
TRBV29-1	TRBJ2-1	SVVVWATEQF
TRBV28	TRBJ2-7	ASKPSPGTGSYEQY
TRBV5-1	TRBJ1-2	ASSLKRESGGYT
TRBV6-5	TRBJ1-1	ASNPTMNTEAF
TRBV7-8	TRBJ1-2	ASSRQESNYGYT
TRBV4-2	TRBJ2-2	ASSQDHPGAGGELF
TRBV5-4	TRBJ1-3	ASSLGPTGNTIY
TRBV7-9	TRBJ1-4	ASSLDRDRAAEKLF
TRBV6-4	TRBJ2-3	ASSPEWSTDTQY
TRBV19	TRBJ1-5	ASSRTSGDGNQPQH
TRBV9	TRBJ2-1	ASSAGGPYQF
TRBV18	TRBJ1-2	ASSPDTINYGYT
TRBV6-1	TRBJ2-7	ASSEGTGVPAYEQY
TRBV10-2	TRBJ1-5	ASSESETGADQPQH
TRBV5-1	TRBJ2-7	ASSRDRGLSEQY
TRBV2	TRBJ2-7	ASNPGISNYEQY
TRBV7-2	TRBJ2-1	ASSFPGTSRVNEQF
TRBV19	TRBJ1-4	ATSNRGRTNEKLF
TRBV5-1	TRBJ1-1	ASSVNEGGGVNTEAF
TRBV6-6	TRBJ2-1	ASSPGLAASNEQF
TRBV4-1	TRBJ1-1	ASSTGQMNTEAF
TRBV9	TRBJ2-1	ASIDRDRDHNEQF
TRBV7-2	TRBJ1-1	ASSLAKGAAWGAF
TRBV5-1	TRBJ2-3	ASSFSSTDTQY
TRBV7-2	TRBJ2-2	ASSFPSGLNTGELF
TRBV9	TRBJ2-2	ASSVGNRGPGELF